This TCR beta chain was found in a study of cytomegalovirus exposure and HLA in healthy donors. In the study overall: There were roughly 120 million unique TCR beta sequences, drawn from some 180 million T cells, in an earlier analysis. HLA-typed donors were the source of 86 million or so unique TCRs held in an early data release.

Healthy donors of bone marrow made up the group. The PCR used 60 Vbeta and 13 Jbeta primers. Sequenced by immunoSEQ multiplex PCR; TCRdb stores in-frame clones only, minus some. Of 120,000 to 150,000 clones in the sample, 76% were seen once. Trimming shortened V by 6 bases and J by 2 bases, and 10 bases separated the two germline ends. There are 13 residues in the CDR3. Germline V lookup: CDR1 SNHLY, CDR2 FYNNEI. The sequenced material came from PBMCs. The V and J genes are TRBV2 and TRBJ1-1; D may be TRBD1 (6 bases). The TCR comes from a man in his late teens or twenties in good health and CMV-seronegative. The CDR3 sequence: CASSADRNTEAFF. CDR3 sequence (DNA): TGTGCCAGCAGCGCGGACAGAAACACTGAAGCTTTCTTT. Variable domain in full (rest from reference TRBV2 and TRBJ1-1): EPEVTQTPSHQVTQMGQEVILRCVPISNHLYFYWYRQILGQKVEFLVSFYNNEISEKSEIFDDQFSVERPDGSNFTLKIRSTKLEDSAMYFCASSADRNTEAFFGQGTRLTVV.